Below, 29 T cell receptor beta chains from the same sample are listed, as sequenced in a study of cytomegalovirus exposure and HLA in healthy donors. Primers for the PCR totalled 60 Vbeta and 13 Jbeta. Assay: immunoSEQ multiplex PCR; the TCRdb copy retains only in-frame clones and omits some. The sample consists of more than 150,000 clones, about 90% of them appearing once. The source material was PBMCs. Receptors originate from a girl less than two years old in good health and CMV-seronegative.

The rearrangement links TRBV30 to TRBJ1-4; 10 nucleotides match TRBD1. Unmatched junction bases numbered 0, after V lost 3 bases and J lost 8 bases. This CDR3 comprises 12 residues. The germline V gene encodes CDR1 GTSNPN and CDR2 SVGIG (reference sequence). The CDR3 loop is CAWRTGGEKLFF. Here the CDR3 DNA reads TGTGCCTGGAGGACAGGGGGCGAAAAACTGTTTTTT.

This rearrangement joins TRBV5-1 to TRBJ2-7; D possibly corresponds to TRBD2 (6 bases). Germline assignment: CDR1 SGHRS and CDR2 YFSETQ. The CDR3 spans 13 residues. Trimming pared 1 base from V and 3 bases from J, leaving 8 bases between. CDR3 sequence (DNA): TGCGCCAGCAGCTTGCGGGAGAACTACGAGCAGTACTTC. It translates to CASSLRENYEQYF.

For the CDR3, the DNA is TGTGCCATCAGTGAAGTAGCGGGAAACACAGATACGCAGTATTTT. Translating gives CAISEVAGNTDTQYF. The chain links TRBV10-3 to TRBJ2-3, with 8 bases lining up with TRBD2. This CDR3 is built from 15 residues. With 3 bases clipped from V and 2 bases from J, the junction kept 4 bases outside the gene matches. Germline CDR1 reads ENHRY; CDR2 reads SYGVKD.

This clone has a single count. The rearrangement joins TRBV4-1 to TRBJ2-7; 7 positions match TRBD1. This CDR3 has 16 residues. The V and J ends lost 1 base and 4 bases, in that order; junction bases with no gene match: 10. CDR1 and CDR2 (germline): MGHRA, YSYEKL. The CDR3 DNA reads TGCGCCAGCAGCCAAGTTGAGTCCCAGGGGGAGTACGAGCAGTACTTC. It yields the protein CASSQVESQGEYEQYF.

The chain employs TRBV19 and TRBJ2-7, with 16 nucleotides matching TRBD2. CDR3 length: 18 residues. The germline gives CDR1 LNHDA, CDR2 SQIVND (reference sequence). V lost 3 bases, J lost 6 bases, and 11 bases stayed unmatched. Here the CDR3 reads CASSMGLAGGPWSGEQYF. The CDR3 nucleotides are TGTGCCAGTAGTATGGGACTAGCGGGAGGGCCTTGGAGTGGCGAGCAGTACTTC.

There are a few counts of this clone. J is TRBJ2-1 and V is TRBV4-3; no clear D gene. CDR3 length equals 16 residues. Trimming shortened V by 0 bases and J by 0 bases, and 9 bases separated the two germline ends. CDR1 and CDR2 (germline): LGHNA, YSLEER. The CDR3 reads CASSQDQRSSYNEQFF. CDR3 DNA sequence: TGCGCCAGCAGCCAAGATCAGAGGAGCTCCTACAATGAGCAGTTCTTC.

The chain carries TRBV5-1 and TRBJ2-3; TRBD2 aligns across 10 bases. The V and J ends lost 4 bases and 0 bases, in that order; junction bases with no gene match: 5. Germline CDR1 SGHRS, CDR2 YFSETQ. The CDR3 is 16 amino acids. The CDR3 is CASSTPTSGSTDTQYF. The DNA for the CDR3 is TGCGCCAGCAGCACCCCGACTAGCGGGAGCACAGATACGCAGTATTTT.

The chain combines TRBV6-1 with TRBJ2-5; a weak D match, TRBD2 (5 bases). The V end lost 6 bases, the J end lost 5 bases, and 13 bases lay between the germline ends. Germline assignment: CDR1 MNHNS and CDR2 SASEGT. This CDR3 is 13 amino acids long. CDR3 residues: CASRLTRMETQYF. CDR3 coding DNA: TGTGCCAGCAGACTCACTAGGATGGAGACCCAGTACTTC.

The chain has TRBV15 and TRBJ2-5; TRBD1 aligns across 9 bases. This CDR3 has 17 residues. V was pared by 2 bases and J by 5 bases, with 12 bases of the junction left unmatched. Germline V gives CDR1 LNHNV, CDR2 YYDKDF (reference sequence). CDR3 residues: CATSRISPGQGMETQYF. CDR3 nucleotides: TGTGCCACCAGCAGAATCTCTCCGGGACAGGGTATGGAGACCCAGTACTTC.

The chain carries TRBV29-1 and TRBJ2-2, with D possibly matching TRBD2 (5 bases). CDR1 SQVTM and CDR2 ANQGSEA come from the germline V gene. The CDR3 consists of 13 residues. The V gene lost 7 bases and the J gene lost 7 bases, with 16 bases spanning the gap. The CDR3 nucleotides read TGCAGCGGCCGCCGGGGATTAGGCGGGGAGCTGTTTTTT. It translates to CSGRRGLGGELFF.

V is TRBV6-1 and J is TRBJ2-1; unclear D gene. Per the germline V gene, CDR1 is MNHNS and CDR2 is SASEGT. Between the trimmed V and J ends, which lost 3 bases and 8 bases, there was a span of 8 bases. There are 12 residues in the CDR3. CDR3: CASSDVVHEQFF. The CDR3 DNA is TGTGCCAGCAGTGATGTAGTACATGAGCAGTTCTTC.

The gene calls are TRBV7-9 and TRBJ2-7, with 10 nucleotides matching TRBD2. The germline gives CDR1 SEHNR, CDR2 FQNEAQ (reference sequence). The CDR3 is 16 residues long. J lost 3 bases, V lost 5 bases, and 10 bases had no gene match. The CDR3, as DNA: TGTGCCAGCAGCCCAGATACGGGACTAGCGAGCTACGAGCAGTACTTC. It yields the protein CASSPDTGLASYEQYF. Full variable domain (outside the CDR3, taken from reference TRBV7-9 and TRBJ2-7): DTGVSQNPRHKITKRGQNVTFRCDPISEHNRLYWYRQTLGQGPEFLTYFQNEAQLEKSRLLSDRFSAERPKGSFSTLEIQRTEQGDSAMYLCASSPDTGLASYEQYFGPGTRLTVT.

The V and J genes are TRBV7-3 and TRBJ2-2; 9 bases are shared with TRBD2. The germline V gene has CDR1 SGHTA and CDR2 FQGTGA. The J segment lost 6 bases and the V segment lost 1 base, leaving 3 bases of the junction unmatched. The CDR3 loop spans 15 amino acids. The CDR3 DNA is TGTGCCAGCAGCTTAAGCGGGGGGGGACCCGGGGAGCTGTTTTTT. Translating it yields CASSLSGGGPGELFF.

The genes are TRBV6-6 and TRBJ1-2; 7 bases match TRBD1. CDR1 and CDR2 from the germline V gene are MNHNY and SVGAGI (reference sequence). V shed 5 bases and J 4 bases; nucleotides not matched to a gene: 7. The CDR3 totals 14 residues. The CDR3 coding sequence is TGTGCCAGCAGTAGGACAGGCACTCCCTATGGCTACACCTTC. As protein: CASSRTGTPYGYTF.

The chain has TRBV14 and TRBJ2-7; no firm D call. In germline, CDR1 is SGHDN, CDR2 FVKESK. Trimming took 4 bases from V and 3 from J, leaving 7 bases between them. The CDR3 loop spans 12 amino acids. CDR3 sequence (DNA): TGTGCCAGCAGCCCTCCCGGCTACGAGCAGTACTTC. This sequence encodes CASSPPGYEQYF.

J is TRBJ1-2 and V is TRBV4-1; TRBD1 matches at 9 bases. The CDR3 consists of 13 residues. J was trimmed by 8 bases and V by 4 bases; bases with no gene match: 5. Germline assignment: CDR1 MGHRA and CDR2 YSYEKL. In nucleotides, the CDR3 is TGCGCCAGCAGCCTTCGGACAGGGGAAGGCTACACCTTC. Its protein product is CASSLRTGEGYTF.

This chain uses TRBV19 with TRBJ1-2; tentative D call: TRBD1 (5 bases). Trimming pared 6 bases from V and 2 bases from J, leaving 10 bases between. The length of the CDR3 is 13 residues. Germline V gene data show CDR1 as LNHDA and CDR2 as SQIVND (reference sequence). CDR3 nucleotide sequence: TGTGCCAGTAGAAAACAGGACAACTATGGCTACACCTTC. Protein: CASRKQDNYGYTF.

The rearrangement links TRBV6-5 to TRBJ2-7; D may be TRBD1 (6 bases). The CDR3 loop spans 15 amino acids. V shed 0 bases and J shed 2 bases, with 11 bases lying between them. Per germline, CDR1 MNHEY and CDR2 SVGAGI. The CDR3 bases are TGTGCCAGCAGTTACTCCCACAGGGTAACCTACGAGCAGTACTTC. This sequence encodes CASSYSHRVTYEQYF.

This chain uses TRBV5-1 with TRBJ1-6, with no clear D. CDR1 and CDR2 (germline): SGHRS, YFSETQ. The CDR3 is made up of 13 amino acids. Trimming shortened V by 5 bases and J by 10 bases, and 13 bases separated the two germline ends. The CDR3 loop reads CASRYFEGSPLHF. The CDR3 DNA is TGCGCCAGCAGATACTTTGAGGGCTCACCCCTCCACTTT.

This clone has just a few counts. The J gene is TRBJ2-7, the V gene TRBV5-6, with D unresolved. Germline CDR1 reads SGHDT; CDR2 reads YYEEEE. The CDR3 covers 13 residues. V was cut by 4 bases and J by 5 bases, with 13 bases left in between. CDR3 DNA sequence: TGTGCCAGCAGCCTGGTAGTCTTGCACGAGCAGTACTTC. Its protein product is CASSLVVLHEQYF. The full variable domain, with the rest looked up from reference TRBV5-6 and TRBJ2-7, is DAGVTQSPTHLIKTRGQQVTLRCSPKSGHDTVSWYQQALGQGPQFIFQYYEEEERQRGNFPDRFSGHQFPNYSSELNVNALLLGDSALYLCASSLVVLHEQYFGPGTRLTVT.

The V call is TRBV5-3, the J call TRBJ1-2; maybe TRBD1 (6 bases). Being an ORF, TRBV5-3 has a function that is uncertain. Trimming took 3 bases from V and 1 from J, leaving 10 bases between them. The CDR3 runs 14 residues. The CDR3 region is CARSCRGVNYGYTF. In nucleotides, the CDR3 is TGTGCCAGAAGCTGCAGGGGAGTTAACTATGGCTACACCTTC.

The chain recombines TRBV6-5 with TRBJ2-3, with 7 bases that match TRBD2. The CDR3 consists of 14 residues. The junction had 3 bases not matched to a gene; V was cut back by 5 bases and J by 1 base. Germline assignment: CDR1 MNHEY and CDR2 SVGAGI. The CDR3 is CASSPGGGTDTQYF. In DNA form, the CDR3 reads TGTGCCAGCAGTCCGGGGGGAGGCACAGATACGCAGTATTTT.

V is TRBV10-3 and J is TRBJ1-1; 7 nucleotides align to TRBD1. CDR1 ENHRY and CDR2 SYGVKD come from the germline V gene. The CDR3 consists of 14 residues. The J segment lost 8 bases and the V segment lost 2 bases, leaving 8 bases of the junction unmatched. This CDR3 reads CAISEPLTGAEAFF. The CDR3 nucleotides are TGTGCCATCAGTGAGCCTCTAACAGGGGCCGAAGCTTTCTTT.

This clone has a handful of counts. The V call is TRBV9, the J call TRBJ2-7, with 12 bases lining up with TRBD2. V trimming: 4 bases; J trimming: 6 bases; junction bases outside the gene matches: 8. CDR1 is SGDLS, CDR2 YYNGEE, per germline. This CDR3 is 15 amino acids long. The CDR3 loop is CASSPRLAGVAEQYF. DNA of the CDR3: TGTGCCAGCAGCCCTCGACTAGCGGGAGTCGCCGAGCAGTACTTC.

The V call is TRBV5-1, the J call TRBJ1-1; maybe TRBD1 (5 bases). The V and J ends lost 0 bases and 0 bases respectively, with 9 bases between them. The CDR3 is 15 residues long. The germline V gene encodes CDR1 SGHRS and CDR2 YFSETQ. The CDR3 nucleotides read TGCGCCAGCAGCTTGGGGGGCGGTTTGAACACTGAAGCTTTCTTT. Translating it yields CASSLGGGLNTEAFF.

The rearrangement joins TRBV7-9 to TRBJ2-1; D is undetermined. The V gene's germline CDR1 is SEHNR and CDR2 FQNEAQ (reference sequence). The CDR3 runs 16 residues. V was pared by 5 bases and J by 7 bases, with 21 bases between. The CDR3 nucleotides are TGTGCCAGCAGCCCGTCTAGTTCCGTCCGGCAAAATGAGCAGTTCTTC. Translated: CASSPSSSVRQNEQFF.

The rearrangement uses TRBV5-4 and TRBJ2-1, with D tentatively TRBD2 (6 bases). V shed 4 bases and J shed 9 bases, with 17 bases lying between them. Germline V gene lookup returns CDR1 SGHNT and CDR2 YYREEE (reference sequence). The CDR3 is 14 amino acids. In nucleotides, the CDR3 is TGTGCCAGCAGCCATCCTGACGGGGGAGGTGAGCAGTTCTTC. Translated: CASSHPDGGGEQFF.

The chain is built from TRBV4-1 and TRBJ1-5, with D unresolved. The CDR3 extends over 13 amino acids. CDR1 and CDR2 from the germline V gene are MGHRA and YSYEKL. The ends were cut back, 2 bases at V and 5 bases at J, with 7 bases in the middle. In DNA, the CDR3 is TGCGCCAGCAGCCAATATCTCGATCAGCCCCAGCATTTT. Its translation: CASSQYLDQPQHF.

The V and J genes are TRBV9 and TRBJ2-6; TRBD1 might be the D (5 bases). This CDR3 has 21 residues. CDR1 and CDR2 (germline): SGDLS, YYNGEE. Trimming removed 1 base at V and 0 bases at J, with 23 bases between. The CDR3 loop reads CASSVPTLDRGGDSGANVLTF. In DNA form, the CDR3 reads TGTGCCAGCAGCGTACCCACCCTCGATAGGGGTGGGGACTCTGGGGCCAACGTCCTGACTTTC.